A single T cell receptor beta chain is shown here with its context. No antigen is known for it. The CDR3 loop spans 14 amino acids. Per germline, CDR1 MGHDK and CDR2 SYGVNS. Losses at the gene ends were 6 bases for V and 5 bases for J; bases not matched to a gene: 9. 13 Jbeta primers and 60 Vbeta primers were used for the PCR. Profiling relied on immunoSEQ multiplex PCR, and the TCRdb table lists in-frame clones only, not all of them. The sample lists around 97,000 clones, 65% to 85% seen once, with roughly 4% in the top ten. This sample is part of a study of cytomegalovirus exposure and HLA in healthy donors. On the study more broadly: Around 87 million unique TCRs, all from HLA-typed donors, were included in an early release of the data. Notes on the study in general: For TCR beta chains, V- and J-gene trimming was later linked to a missense DCLRE1C variant. Donors belonging to an Asian-associated ancestry cluster reportedly showed fewer N-insertions in productive TCRs than the roughly 670-donor mean, according to what a later analysis found.

The TCR was taken from a man in his fifties in good health and CMV-seropositive. The specimen was PBMCs. V is TRBV25-1 and J is TRBJ2-5, with 7 bases fitting TRBD2. The chain's CDR3 is CASRLGGSGETQYF. The CDR3 nucleotides are TGTGCCAGCAGATTGGGGGGGAGTGGGGAGACCCAGTACTTC.